This entry features one TCR beta chain sequence. Its cognate antigen is unknown. These data originate in a study of CD8 T cells in ankylosing spondylitis. Findings and limits, study-wide: Reported data indicate significant enrichment of disease-linked clones within matched ankylosing spondylitis synovial fluid. Blood of patients with ankylosing spondylitis appeared to be characterized by a TCR beta motif of about eight highly homologous variants. With a CD8+ phenotype, disease-linked clones were relatively rare in peripheral blood. Certain motif variants had earlier been reported in reactive arthritis synovial fluid and blood.

Libraries for TCR beta were made by quantitative 5'-RACE with molecular barcodes. TCRdb reanalysed the 5' RACE reads using MiXCR and keeps one entry per CDR3 protein. The sample shows a few hundred thousand distinct CDR3 sequences, approximately 17% of them seen only once. The V and J ends lost 4 bases and 3 bases, in that order; junction bases with no gene match: 12. The CDR3 runs to 18 residues. Germline V lookup: CDR1 SGHKS, CDR2 YYEKEE (reference sequence). The origin of this receptor is a male donor with ankylosing spondylitis. The chain links TRBV5-5 to TRBJ2-6; 8 nucleotides match TRBD2. The sequencing input was blood, either unsorted or a sorted T cell fraction (not recorded which). CDR3 amino acids: CASSTRGAGVYGANVLTF. For the CDR3, the DNA is TGTGCCAGCAGCACCCGTGGAGCGGGAGTATATGGGGCCAACGTCCTGACTTTC.